One and the same sample provided the 31 T cell receptor beta chains below, sequenced in a study of T cell clonotyping in hematopoietic cell transplantation (dated by TCRdb to about 2021). The sample's time point, from its label and the paper: 30 days after allo-HCT. Receptor libraries were prepared by the immunoSEQ multiplex PCR assay. As stored in TCRdb, this immuneACCESS dataset retains in-frame rearrangements with V and J assigned. A fraction of the clones does not appear; measured against another copy, unresolved V genes explain less than half of the discrepancy, and the remainder lacks a known reason. For this sample there are roughly 10,000 clones; approximately 77% appear just once. The top ten clonotypes cover roughly 7.9% of the sample. Specimen: PBMCs, collected 30 days after allogeneic stem cell transplant. The receptors were gathered from a female patient aged 40 to 50 who had an allogeneic stem cell transplant from a related donor, so T cells may come from the graft donor. Some clones in this sample may be carry-over from other donors' samples.

This chain connects TRBV10-3 to TRBJ2-7, with 9 bases matching TRBD2. The CDR3 has 14 amino acids. V lost 10 bases to trimming and J lost 3 bases; unmatched junction nucleotides: 10. Germline assignment: CDR1 ENHRY and CDR2 SYGVKD. The chain's CDR3 is CATCPGTSFYEQYF. The CDR3 nucleotides are TGTGCCACCTGTCCCGGGACTAGCTTCTACGAGCAGTACTTC.

Comments on this clone: Other DNA sequences in this sample translate to the same CDR3. This chain links TRBV7-2 with TRBJ2-1, with TRBD1 matching over 8 bases. The CDR3 runs to 15 residues. J lost 1 base, V lost 4 bases, and 3 bases had no gene match. Germline V gives CDR1 SGHTA, CDR2 FQGNSA. CDR3 loop: CASSSRGPSYNEQFF. The CDR3 nucleotides are TGTGCCAGCAGCTCCAGGGGGCCATCCTACAATGAGCAGTTCTTC.

This chain joins TRBV6-5 and TRBJ2-1; tentative D call: TRBD1 (6 bases). The V and J ends lost 1 base and 4 bases respectively, with 11 bases between them. CDR1 and CDR2 from the germline V gene are MNHEY and SVGAGI. The CDR3 has 15 amino acids. In DNA form, the CDR3 reads TGTGCCAGCAGTTACTTCGGACAGCCGTACAATGAGCAGTTCTTC. Translation gives CASSYFGQPYNEQFF.

V and J are TRBV6-1 and TRBJ2-2, with D uncertain. Germline CDR1 reads MNHNS; CDR2 reads SASEGT. Trimming shortened V by 7 bases and J by 3 bases, and 12 bases separated the two germline ends. The CDR3 totals 14 residues. CDR3 sequence reads: CASTMLSDTGELFF. The DNA of the CDR3 is TGTGCCAGCACAATGCTTTCGGACACCGGGGAGCTGTTTTTT.

The rearrangement links TRBV11-3 to TRBJ1-1; D remains unclear. Germline V gives CDR1 SGHNT, CDR2 YENEEA. V was shortened by 4 bases and J by 0 bases, with 9 bases between the two germline ends. CDR3 length equals 14 residues. The CDR3 here is CASSSVTLNTEAFF. The CDR3 DNA reads as TGTGCCAGCAGCTCAGTGACGCTGAACACTGAAGCTTTCTTT.

This clone was seen only a few times. The sample holds other DNA sequences that translate to the same CDR3. This sequence joins TRBV30 and TRBJ2-7, with no clear D. Germline-derived CDR1 and CDR2 are GTSNPN and SVGIG (reference sequence). V shed 1 base and J shed 4 bases, with 5 bases lying between them. CDR3 length equals 11 residues. The CDR3 bases are TGTGCCTGGAGTGCCCAGTACGAGCAGTACTTC. Translated, it gives CAWSAQYEQYF.

The chain carries TRBV29-1 and TRBJ1-1; D not resolved. The CDR3 loop spans 13 amino acids. The germline V gene encodes CDR1 SQVTM and CDR2 ANQGSEA. Trimming left V 3 bases short and J 0 bases short, with 8 bases between. The CDR3 spells CSVELLMNTEAFF. The DNA of the CDR3 is TGCAGCGTTGAGCTACTTATGAACACTGAAGCTTTCTTT.

The chain links TRBV7-7 to TRBJ2-5; D is undetermined. V was shortened by 2 bases and J by 5 bases, with 12 bases between the two germline ends. Germline V gene data show CDR1 as SSHAT and CDR2 as FNYEAQ (reference sequence). CDR3 length: 14 residues. The CDR3 loop reads CASSLRAAPETQYF. The CDR3 nucleotides read TGTGCCAGCAGCTTAAGGGCGGCTCCTGAGACCCAGTACTTC.

The chain couples TRBV5-1 to TRBJ2-2, with 11 bases lining up with TRBD1. Germline V gene data show CDR1 as SGHRS and CDR2 as YFSETQ. This CDR3 has 17 amino acids. J lost 2 bases, V lost 2 bases, and 5 bases had no gene match. The CDR3 spells CASSLGTGGPNTGELFF. In nucleotides, the CDR3 is TGCGCCAGCAGCTTAGGGACAGGGGGTCCCAACACCGGGGAGCTGTTTTTT. Supplemented by reference TRBV5-1 and TRBJ2-2, the full variable domain reads KAGVTQTPRYLIKTRGQQVTLSCSPISGHRSVSWYQQTPGQGLQFLFEYFSETQRNKGNFPGRFSGRQFSNSRSEMNVSTLELGDSALYLCASSLGTGGPNTGELFFGEGSRLTVL.

The V call is TRBV6-1, the J call TRBJ2-7; D might be TRBD1 or TRBD2, each matching 5 bases. Germline CDR1 and CDR2: MNHNS and SASEGT. With 4 bases removed from V and 5 bases from J, the gap between germline ends came to 18 bases. This CDR3 region has 15 residues. The CDR3 is CASSGERGDLNEQYF. The CDR3 DNA follows: TGTGCCAGCAGTGGCGAAAGAGGGGATTTGAACGAGCAGTACTTC.

A few counts support this clone. V usage is TRBV10-3 and J usage is TRBJ2-1, with 8 bases lining up with TRBD2. V shed 8 bases and J 5 bases; nucleotides not matched to a gene: 8. Germline V gives CDR1 ENHRY, CDR2 SYGVKD. The CDR3 has 14 residues. Here the CDR3 reads CAIGAAGGDNEQFF. The DNA for the CDR3 is TGTGCCATCGGGGCGGCGGGAGGCGACAATGAGCAGTTCTTC.

The J gene is TRBJ2-5, the V gene TRBV27, with a tentative D call TRBD2 (6 bases). The length of the CDR3 is 15 residues. Germline V gives CDR1 MNHEY, CDR2 SMNVEV (reference sequence). Trimming cost V 6 bases and J 1 base, with 15 bases left between them. In DNA form, the CDR3 reads TGTGCCAGCAGCTCATCCCCGGGAGTCCAAGAGACCCAGTACTTC. Protein sequence: CASSSSPGVQETQYF.

V is TRBV29-1 and J is TRBJ2-7, with D perhaps matching TRBD2 (6 bases). The V end was cut by 0 bases, the J end by 6 bases, with 9 bases between. The germline V gene encodes CDR1 SQVTM and CDR2 ANQGSEA. The CDR3 has 12 amino acids. For the CDR3, the DNA is TGCAGCGTTGAAGATTGGAGGGGCGAGCAGTACTTC. Its protein is CSVEDWRGEQYF.

The chain has TRBV7-9 and TRBJ1-2; D perhaps matches TRBD1 (5 bases). There are 13 residues in the CDR3. V was shortened by 1 base and J by 6 bases, with 9 bases between the two germline ends. Germline V lookup: CDR1 SEHNR, CDR2 FQNEAQ (reference sequence). The CDR3 here is CASSLVRGDGYTF. Here the CDR3 DNA reads TGTGCCAGCAGCTTAGTTCGGGGCGATGGCTACACCTTC.

This clone was seen a few times. This chain joins TRBV4-1 and TRBJ2-3; the D call may be TRBD1 or TRBD2 (5 bases each). The ends were cut back, 4 bases at V and 0 bases at J, with 14 bases in the middle. Germline V gene data show CDR1 as MGHRA and CDR2 as YSYEKL. The CDR3 has 16 amino acids. The DNA of the CDR3 is TGCGCCAGCAGCCTCGAACCGGGACGGAGCACAGATACGCAGTATTTT. Its translation: CASSLEPGRSTDTQYF.

V gene TRBV14 combines with J gene TRBJ2-1; D is possibly TRBD1 (6 bases). V was cut by 4 bases and J by 6 bases, with 13 bases left in between. The CDR3 spans 14 residues. Germline V gives CDR1 SGHDN, CDR2 FVKESK. CDR3 amino acids: CASSLRGWGNEQFF. Written as DNA, the CDR3 is TGTGCCAGCAGCCTTAGGGGGTGGGGCAATGAGCAGTTCTTC.

The V and J genes are TRBV6-1 and TRBJ2-7; TRBD1 agrees at 10 bases. The V and J ends lost 7 bases and 7 bases, in that order; junction bases with no gene match: 10. Germline V gene sequence: CDR1 MNHNS, CDR2 SASEGT. The length of the CDR3 is 14 residues. The CDR3 bases are TGTGCCAGCAACGAGGGACAGGGGTTCTTTGAGCAGTACTTC. It encodes CASNEGQGFFEQYF.

V gene TRBV19 combines with J gene TRBJ2-1; D might be TRBD2 (5 bases). CDR1 is LNHDA and CDR2 is SQIVND in the germline V gene (reference sequence). The CDR3 sequence is 16 residues long. The V end was cut by 5 bases, the J end by 0 bases, with 14 bases between. The CDR3 nucleotides read TGTGCCAGTAGTTTCTTCGGGGAGAGCTCCTACAATGAGCAGTTCTTC. It specifies CASSFFGESSYNEQFF.

The DNA of the CDR3 is TGTGCCAGCAGCTTCTCTGGAACCGAAAAACTGTTTTTT. Translation gives CASSFSGTEKLFF. This rearrangement joins TRBV11-2 to TRBJ1-4, with D unclear. V lost 3 bases and J lost 8, with 10 bases in between. CDR1 SGHAT and CDR2 FQNNGV come from the germline V gene. This CDR3 region has 13 residues.

V is TRBV4-1 and J is TRBJ2-5, with TRBD1 identical over 9 bases. Germline lookup yields CDR1 MGHRA and CDR2 YSYEKL. The CDR3 consists of 15 residues. J lost 5 bases, V lost 4 bases, and 8 bases had no gene match. The CDR3 protein is CASSRQLDRGETQYF. Written as DNA, the CDR3 is TGCGCCAGCAGCCGACAATTAGACAGGGGGGAGACCCAGTACTTC.

The chain combines TRBV5-1 with TRBJ2-3; 7 bases map to TRBD1. The germline V gene encodes CDR1 SGHRS and CDR2 YFSETQ. Trimming removed 4 bases from V and 3 bases from J; junction bases left unmatched: 8. The CDR3 sequence is 15 residues long. CDR3 in DNA: TGCGCCAGCAGCGCAGGACAGGTTAGAACAGATACGCAGTATTTT. It is translated as CASSAGQVRTDTQYF.

This chain connects TRBV6-6 to TRBJ1-3; D not certain. The germline V and J ends were trimmed by 5 bases and 4 bases, with 6 bases remaining between them. The CDR3 length is 12 residues. Germline V gives CDR1 MNHNY, CDR2 SVGAGI (reference sequence). This chain's CDR3 is CASSKGGNTIYF. The CDR3 nucleotides read TGTGCCAGCAGTAAAGGGGGAAACACCATATATTTT.

This chain connects TRBV25-1 to TRBJ2-4; D is undetermined. CDR3 length: 11 amino acids. From germline, CDR1 is MGHDK and CDR2 SYGVNS. Trimming left V 3 bases short and J 7 bases short, with 4 bases between. DNA for the CDR3: TGTGCCAGCAGTGAGAGGAACATTCAGTACTTC. Residues: CASSERNIQYF.

The chain couples TRBV4-3 to TRBJ2-7, with 8 bases fitting TRBD1. The V gene's germline CDR1 is LGHNA and CDR2 YSLEER. The CDR3 totals 16 residues. V shed 0 bases and J 0 bases; nucleotides not matched to a gene: 4. The CDR3 DNA follows: TGCGCCAGCAGCCAAGAATGGCAGGGGGCCTCCTACGAGCAGTACTTC. This codes for CASSQEWQGASYEQYF.

This chain uses TRBV25-1 with TRBJ2-2; a possible D gene is TRBD1 (5 bases). This CDR3 is 14 amino acids long. Germline V gene lookup returns CDR1 MGHDK and CDR2 SYGVNS. The germline V and J ends were trimmed by 9 bases and 0 bases, with 11 bases remaining between them. The CDR3 nucleotides read TGTGCCAGGAATGACAGTACGAACACCGGGGAGCTGTTTTTT. Translation gives CARNDSTNTGELFF.

The chain links TRBV5-8 to TRBJ2-3; TRBD2 matches 7 bases. V was pared by 3 bases and J by 3 bases, with 7 bases of the junction left unmatched. The CDR3 contains 15 residues. CDR1 and CDR2 (germline): SGHTS, YDEGEE. The CDR3: CASSSGLVVTDTQYF. The CDR3, as DNA: TGTGCCAGCAGCTCCGGACTAGTGGTTACAGATACGCAGTATTTT.

This chain connects TRBV9 to TRBJ2-2, with 7 bases lining up with TRBD1. Germline assignment: CDR1 SGDLS and CDR2 YYNGEE. This CDR3 spans 15 amino acids. The J segment lost 2 bases and the V segment lost 0 bases, leaving 1 base of the junction unmatched. The CDR3, as DNA: TGTGCCAGCAGCGTAGGACAGGGAAACACCGGGGAGCTGTTTTTT. Encoded protein: CASSVGQGNTGELFF.

The chain has TRBV7-2 and TRBJ1-3; a possible D gene is TRBD1 (6 bases). Trimming cost V 5 bases and J 5 bases, with 10 bases left between them. Germline CDR1 is SGHTA and CDR2 is FQGNSA. This CDR3 has 13 amino acids. The CDR3 protein is CASSMRDRNTIYF. DNA of the CDR3: TGTGCCAGCAGCATGCGGGACAGAAACACCATATATTTT. Looking up the rest from reference TRBV7-2 and TRBJ1-3 gives the full variable domain: GAGVSQSPSNKVTEKGKDVELRCDPISGHTALYWYRQSLGQGLEFLIYFQGNSAPDKSGLPSDRFSAERTGGSVSTLTIQRTQQEDSAVYLCASSMRDRNTIYFGEGSWLTVV.

V is TRBV29-1 and J is TRBJ2-7; no firm D call. The germline V gene encodes CDR1 SQVTM and CDR2 ANQGSEA. The CDR3 contains 15 residues. Trimming shortened V by 1 base and J by 3 bases, and 16 bases separated the two germline ends. The CDR3 spells CSVEGVGNNLYEQYF. CDR3 nucleotide sequence: TGCAGCGTTGAAGGGGTAGGAAACAACCTCTACGAGCAGTACTTC.

This sequence joins TRBV6-4 and TRBJ2-2; D not certain. The CDR3 runs to 13 residues. Trimming took off 5 bases at V and 1 base at J, with 5 bases between the two ends. Germline CDR1 is MRHNA and CDR2 is SNTAGT. CDR3 sequence (DNA): TGTGCCAGCAGTACTGGGAACACCGGGGAGCTGTTTTTT. This gives the protein CASSTGNTGELFF.

The chain is built from TRBV21-1 and TRBJ2-2; TRBD1 is the table's D call and was not checked against the DNA. TRBV21-1 is a listed pseudogene. This CDR3 contains 16 residues. This CDR3 is CASIERRDQWTGELFF. Written as DNA, the CDR3 is TGTGCCAGCATAGAGCGCAGGGATCAGTGGACCGGGGAGCTGTTTTTT.